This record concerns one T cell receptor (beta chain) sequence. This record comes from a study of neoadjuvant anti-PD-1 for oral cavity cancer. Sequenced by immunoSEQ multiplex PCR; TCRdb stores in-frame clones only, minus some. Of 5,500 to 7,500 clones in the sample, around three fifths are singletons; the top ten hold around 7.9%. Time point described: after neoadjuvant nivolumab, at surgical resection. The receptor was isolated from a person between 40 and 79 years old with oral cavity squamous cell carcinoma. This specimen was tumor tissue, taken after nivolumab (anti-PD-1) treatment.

In DNA, the CDR3 is TGTGCCATCAGTGACGGGATTTTACCCCTCCACTTT. Its protein product is CAISDGILPLHF. The chain has TRBV10-3 and TRBJ1-6; D call uncertain. V shed 3 bases and J shed 12 bases, with 9 bases lying between them. The CDR3 is 12 residues long. Germline CDR1 ENHRY, CDR2 SYGVKD.